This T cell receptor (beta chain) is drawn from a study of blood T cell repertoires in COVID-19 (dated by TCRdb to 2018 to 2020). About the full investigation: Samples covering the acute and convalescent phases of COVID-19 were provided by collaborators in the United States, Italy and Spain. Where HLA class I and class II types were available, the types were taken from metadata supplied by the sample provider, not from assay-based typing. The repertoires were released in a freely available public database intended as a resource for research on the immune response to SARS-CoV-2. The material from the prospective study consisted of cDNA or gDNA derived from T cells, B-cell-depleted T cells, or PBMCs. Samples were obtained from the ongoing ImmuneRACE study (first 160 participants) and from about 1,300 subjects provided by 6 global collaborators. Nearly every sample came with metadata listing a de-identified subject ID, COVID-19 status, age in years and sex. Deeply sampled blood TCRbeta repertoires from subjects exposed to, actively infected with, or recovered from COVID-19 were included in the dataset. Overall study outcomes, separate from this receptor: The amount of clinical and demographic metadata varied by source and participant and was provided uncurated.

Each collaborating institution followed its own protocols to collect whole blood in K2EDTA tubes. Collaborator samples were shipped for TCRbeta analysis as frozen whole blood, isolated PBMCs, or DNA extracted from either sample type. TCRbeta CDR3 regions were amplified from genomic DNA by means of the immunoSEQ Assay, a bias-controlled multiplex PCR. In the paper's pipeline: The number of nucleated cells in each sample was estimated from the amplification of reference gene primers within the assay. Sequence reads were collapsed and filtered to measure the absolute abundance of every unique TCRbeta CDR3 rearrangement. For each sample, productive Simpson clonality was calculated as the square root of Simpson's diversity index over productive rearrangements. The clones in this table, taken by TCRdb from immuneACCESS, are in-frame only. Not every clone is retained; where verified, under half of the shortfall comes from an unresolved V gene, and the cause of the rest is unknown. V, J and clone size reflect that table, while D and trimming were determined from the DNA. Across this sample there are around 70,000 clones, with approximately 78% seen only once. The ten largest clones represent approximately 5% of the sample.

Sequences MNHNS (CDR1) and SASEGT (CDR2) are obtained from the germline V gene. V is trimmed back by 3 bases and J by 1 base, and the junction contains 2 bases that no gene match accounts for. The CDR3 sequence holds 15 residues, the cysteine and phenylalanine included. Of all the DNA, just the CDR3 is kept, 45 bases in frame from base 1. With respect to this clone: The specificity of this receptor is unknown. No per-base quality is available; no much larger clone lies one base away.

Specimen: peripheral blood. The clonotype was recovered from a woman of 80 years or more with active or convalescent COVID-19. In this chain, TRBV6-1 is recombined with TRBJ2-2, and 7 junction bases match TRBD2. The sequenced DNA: TGTGCCAGCAGTGAGCCGGGGGGGAACACCGGGGAGCTGTTTTTT. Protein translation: CASSEPGGNTGELFF.